The sequence of this TCR beta chain was determined in a study of shared clonotypes between healthy human individuals. V lost 5 bases, J lost 0 bases, and 0 bases stayed unmatched. Germline loops: CDR1 MNHEY, CDR2 SVGAGI. The length of the CDR3 is 14 residues. In the authors' methods: With immunoSEQ giving junction-only sequences and no quality scores, filtering differed. TCRdb's copy holds only in-frame clones and misses some; the assay was immunoSEQ multiplex PCR. The DNA gave D and trimming, while V, J and clone size come from that table. The sample carries 90,000 to 120,000 clones, around 71% recorded once. As regards this clone: Additional DNA sequences in this sample encode the identical CDR3.

The chain uses TRBV6-5 and TRBJ2-3, with 9 bases that match TRBD2. The specimen was memory CD8+ T cells sorted from blood. The subset: CD45RO+ cells pooled with CCR7-negative TemRA cells. This receptor was obtained from a woman aged 25 to 39 in good health. As DNA, the CDR3 is TGTGCCAGCAGTCTAGCGGGGAGCACAGATACGCAGTATTTT. It is translated as CASSLAGSTDTQYF.